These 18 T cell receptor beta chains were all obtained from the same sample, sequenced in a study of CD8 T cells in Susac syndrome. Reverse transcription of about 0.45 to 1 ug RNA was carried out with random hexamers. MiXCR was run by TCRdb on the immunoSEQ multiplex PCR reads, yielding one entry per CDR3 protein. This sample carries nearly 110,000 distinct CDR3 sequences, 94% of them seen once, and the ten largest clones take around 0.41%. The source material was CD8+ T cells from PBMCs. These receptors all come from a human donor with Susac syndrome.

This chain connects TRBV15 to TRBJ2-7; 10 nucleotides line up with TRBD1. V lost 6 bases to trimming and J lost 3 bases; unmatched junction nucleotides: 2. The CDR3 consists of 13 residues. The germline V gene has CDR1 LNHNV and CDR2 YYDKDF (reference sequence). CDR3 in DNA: TGTGCCACCAGTGGGGACAGGGGCTACGAGCAGTACTTC. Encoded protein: CATSGDRGYEQYF.

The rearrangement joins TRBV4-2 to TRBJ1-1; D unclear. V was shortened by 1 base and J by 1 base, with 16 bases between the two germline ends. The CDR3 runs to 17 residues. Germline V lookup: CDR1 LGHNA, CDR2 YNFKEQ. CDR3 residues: CASSQVGSFIPNTEAFF. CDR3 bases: TGTGCCAGCAGCCAAGTAGGGTCCTTTATACCGAACACTGAAGCTTTCTTT.

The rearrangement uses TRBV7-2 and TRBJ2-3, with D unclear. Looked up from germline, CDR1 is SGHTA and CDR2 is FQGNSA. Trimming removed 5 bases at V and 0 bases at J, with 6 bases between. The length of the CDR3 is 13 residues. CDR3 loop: CASSALSTDTQYF. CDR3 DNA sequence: TGTGCCAGCAGCGCGTTAAGCACAGATACGCAGTATTTT.

The CDR3 coding sequence is TGCGCCAGCAGCCAAGACAACAGCTACGATGAAAAACTGTTTTTT. As protein: CASSQDNSYDEKLFF. V and J are TRBV4-1 and TRBJ1-4; D unresolved. Germline-derived CDR1 and CDR2 are MGHRA and YSYEKL. CDR3 length equals 15 residues. V lost 0 bases to trimming and J lost 6 bases, with 11 bases between them.

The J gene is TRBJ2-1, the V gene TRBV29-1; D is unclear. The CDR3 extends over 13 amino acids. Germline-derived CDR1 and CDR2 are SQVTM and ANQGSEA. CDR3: CTFTAESYNEQFF. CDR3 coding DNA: TGCACCTTTACAGCCGAATCGTACAATGAGCAGTTCTTC.

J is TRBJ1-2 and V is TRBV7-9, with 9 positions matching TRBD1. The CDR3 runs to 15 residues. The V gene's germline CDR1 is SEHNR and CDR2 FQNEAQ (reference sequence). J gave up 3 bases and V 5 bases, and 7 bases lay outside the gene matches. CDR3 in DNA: TGTGCCAGCAGCCTCGGGACAGGGCAGCACTATGGCTACACCTTC. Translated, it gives CASSLGTGQHYGYTF.

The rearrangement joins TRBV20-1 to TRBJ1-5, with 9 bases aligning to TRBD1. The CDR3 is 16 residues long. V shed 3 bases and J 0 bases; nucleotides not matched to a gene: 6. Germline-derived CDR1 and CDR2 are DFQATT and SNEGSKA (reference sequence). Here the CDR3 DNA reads TGCAGTGCTAGGGAGGACAGGGGTCTTAGCAATCAGCCCCAGCATTTT. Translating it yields CSAREDRGLSNQPQHF.

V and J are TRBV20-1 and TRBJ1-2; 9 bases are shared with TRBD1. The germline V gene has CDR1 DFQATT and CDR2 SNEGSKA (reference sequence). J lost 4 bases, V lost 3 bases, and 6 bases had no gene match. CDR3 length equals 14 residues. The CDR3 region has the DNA TGCAGTGCTAGGGGGGACAGGGTTGGCTATGGCTACACCTTC. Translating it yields CSARGDRVGYGYTF.

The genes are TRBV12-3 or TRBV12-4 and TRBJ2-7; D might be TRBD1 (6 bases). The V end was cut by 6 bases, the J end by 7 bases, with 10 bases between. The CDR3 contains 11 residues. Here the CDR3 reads CASSTGLEQYF. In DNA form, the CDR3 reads TGTGCCAGCAGCACAGGGTTAGAGCAGTACTTC.

The CDR3 nucleotides read TGTGCCAGCAGCCAAGATCCAGGACAGGGGTATGGCGAGCAGTACTTC. Translation: CASSQDPGQGYGEQYF. This chain joins TRBV3-1 and TRBJ2-7; TRBD1 aligns across 9 bases. The CDR3 consists of 16 residues. V lost 0 bases and J lost 6; bases outside the gene matches: 9. Per the germline V gene, CDR1 is LGHDT and CDR2 is YNNKEL (reference sequence).

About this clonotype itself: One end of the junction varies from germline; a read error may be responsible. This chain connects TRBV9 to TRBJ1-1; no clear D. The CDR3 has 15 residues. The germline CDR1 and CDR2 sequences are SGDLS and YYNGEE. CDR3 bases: TGTGCCAGCAGCCTCAGCCACAGCCCGAACCCTGAAGCTTTCTTT. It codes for CASSLSHSPNPEAFF.

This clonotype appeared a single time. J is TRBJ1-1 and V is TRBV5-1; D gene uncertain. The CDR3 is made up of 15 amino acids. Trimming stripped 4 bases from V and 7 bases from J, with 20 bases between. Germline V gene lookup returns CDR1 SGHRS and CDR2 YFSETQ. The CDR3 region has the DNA TGCGCCAGCAGCAGTTACGCGGGCCAATCGGGTGAAGCTTTCTTT. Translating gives CASSSYAGQSGEAFF.

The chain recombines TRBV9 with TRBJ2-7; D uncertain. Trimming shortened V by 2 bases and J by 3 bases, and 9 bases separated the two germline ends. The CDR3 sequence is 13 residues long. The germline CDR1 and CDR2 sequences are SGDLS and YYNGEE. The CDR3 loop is CASSVRPNYEQYF. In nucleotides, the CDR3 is TGTGCCAGCAGCGTTAGGCCGAACTACGAGCAGTACTTC.

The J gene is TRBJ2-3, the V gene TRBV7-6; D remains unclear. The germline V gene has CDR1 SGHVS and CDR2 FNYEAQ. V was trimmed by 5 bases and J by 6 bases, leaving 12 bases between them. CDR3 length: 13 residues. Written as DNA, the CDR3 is TGTGCCAGCAGCCCTTCCGTACGGGATACGCAGTATTTT. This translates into CASSPSVRDTQYF.

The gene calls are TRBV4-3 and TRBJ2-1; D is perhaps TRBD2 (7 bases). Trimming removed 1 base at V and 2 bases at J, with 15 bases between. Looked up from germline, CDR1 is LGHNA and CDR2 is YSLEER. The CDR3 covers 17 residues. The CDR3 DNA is TGCGCCAGCAGCCAAGCGCCGGGGGGACAACCCTACAATGAGCAGTTCTTC. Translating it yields CASSQAPGGQPYNEQFF.

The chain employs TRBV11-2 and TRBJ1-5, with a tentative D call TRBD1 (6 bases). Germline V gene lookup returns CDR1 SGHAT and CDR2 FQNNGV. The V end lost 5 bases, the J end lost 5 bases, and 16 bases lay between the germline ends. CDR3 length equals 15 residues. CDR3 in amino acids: CASSPRQGRDQPQHF. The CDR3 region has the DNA TGTGCCAGCAGCCCCCGGCAGGGGCGTGATCAGCCCCAGCATTTT.

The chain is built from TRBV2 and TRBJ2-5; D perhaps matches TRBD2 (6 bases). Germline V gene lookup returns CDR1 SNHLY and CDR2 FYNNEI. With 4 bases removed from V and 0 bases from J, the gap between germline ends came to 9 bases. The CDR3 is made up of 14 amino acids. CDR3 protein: CASSGAGHQETQYF. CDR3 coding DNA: TGTGCCAGCAGTGGGGCGGGGCACCAAGAGACCCAGTACTTC.

The CDR3 nucleotides read TGTGCCAGCCAGGAAGGCTACAATGAGCAGTTCTTC. This gives the protein CASQEGYNEQFF. J is TRBJ2-1 and V is TRBV12-3 or TRBV12-4; D gene uncertain. The V gene lost 8 bases and the J gene lost 3 bases, with 8 bases spanning the gap. CDR3 size: 12 residues.